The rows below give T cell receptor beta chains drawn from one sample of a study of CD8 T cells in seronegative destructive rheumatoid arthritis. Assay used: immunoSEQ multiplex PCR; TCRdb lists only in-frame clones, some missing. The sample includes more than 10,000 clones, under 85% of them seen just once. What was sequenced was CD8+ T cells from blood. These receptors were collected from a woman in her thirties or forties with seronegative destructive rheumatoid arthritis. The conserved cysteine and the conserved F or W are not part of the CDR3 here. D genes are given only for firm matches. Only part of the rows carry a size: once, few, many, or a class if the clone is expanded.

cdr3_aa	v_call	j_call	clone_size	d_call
ASSSDSIYRGGSYGYT	TRBV5-1	TRBJ1-2	-	TRBD1
ASSLLVAGDTQY	TRBV5-1	TRBJ2-3	-	-
ASSWGGTDTQY	TRBV27	TRBJ2-3	once	-
ASSFQDTPNTGELF	TRBV7-8	TRBJ2-2	-	-
ASSLGQGATDTQY	TRBV27	TRBJ2-3	-	TRBD1
ATRGSYNEQF	TRBV2	TRBJ2-1	-	-
ASSVTGFDRPNEKLF	TRBV9	TRBJ1-4	-	-
ASSEWPGSNYGYT	TRBV2	TRBJ1-2	-	-
ASSFANNPEKLF	TRBV28	TRBJ1-4	-	-
ASRSGQVANTEAF	TRBV27	TRBJ1-1	-	TRBD1
ASSIALDIQY	TRBV19	TRBJ2-4	-	-
ASSPSGGTDTQY	TRBV5-1	TRBJ2-3	-	TRBD2
ATRRGGAEKLF	TRBV15	TRBJ1-4	few	-
ASSPRPGQGESTQY	TRBV28	TRBJ2-5	-	TRBD1
AISEGHFNTEAF	TRBV10-3	TRBJ1-1	-	-
ASKDGGARNTGELF	TRBV2	TRBJ2-2	-	TRBD2
ASSQNPSGGSGEQF	TRBV6-4	TRBJ2-1	-	TRBD2
ASSYVRAGGNSPLH	TRBV6-5	TRBJ1-6	-	TRBD1
ASSSGHPGYNEQF	TRBV6-5	TRBJ2-1	-	-
ASSYSLAGYYNEQF	TRBV6-6	TRBJ2-1	-	TRBD2
ASSLGAGGWGETQY	TRBV27	TRBJ2-5	-	TRBD2
SVHLSGWVNTEAF	TRBV29-1	TRBJ1-1	few	-
ASSSGQLNTGELF	TRBV7-9	TRBJ2-2	-	TRBD1
ASLPGTNTEAF	TRBV6-1	TRBJ1-1	-	-
ASSMEGFTDTQY	TRBV19	TRBJ2-3	-	-
ASSFSVYEAF	TRBV5-6	TRBJ1-1	-	-
ASSFGYGVNTEAF	TRBV5-1	TRBJ1-1	-	-
ASSDQLAGVSDTQY	TRBV25-1	TRBJ2-3	-	TRBD2
ASSPRDTQY	TRBV2	TRBJ2-3	-	-
ASSLGLAGQGTQY	TRBV11-2	TRBJ2-5	-	TRBD2
ASDNLADSGANVLT	TRBV7-6	TRBJ2-6	-	-
SARGNGQF	TRBV29-1	TRBJ2-1	-	-
ASSERLAEAF	TRBV2	TRBJ1-1	-	-
ASLPGLYGQGNYGYT	TRBV7-9	TRBJ1-2	-	TRBD1
ASSVLGASSNQPQH	TRBV6-1	TRBJ1-5	-	-
ACAGTDTQY	TRBV7-9	TRBJ2-3	-	-
ASSLGQGLGNTIY	TRBV5-1	TRBJ1-3	-	-
ASSLVRGATGELF	TRBV5-1	TRBJ2-2	-	-
ASSDPAEEMSVGYT	TRBV2	TRBJ1-2	-	-
ASSLRPPDRRHYEQY	TRBV4-1	TRBJ2-7	few	TRBD1
ASSTGTPEAF	TRBV5-6	TRBJ1-1	once	-
ASSPRGGSSKIDGYT	TRBV4-1	TRBJ1-2	-	-
ASSLVLTHEQY	TRBV7-9	TRBJ2-7	once	-
ASRALGSVPMGDTQY	TRBV2	TRBJ2-3	once	-
ASSLGANTEAF	TRBV5-4	TRBJ1-1	-	-
ASSGGNEQF	TRBV6-6	TRBJ2-1	-	-
ASMGQGVAKLF	TRBV19	TRBJ1-4	-	TRBD1
ASSLDRVILDPDTQY	TRBV5-5	TRBJ2-3	-	-
ASSRTSGNNEQF	TRBV7-9	TRBJ2-1	-	TRBD2
ASSGLAGSTDTQY	TRBV6-4	TRBJ2-3	few	TRBD2
ASSPTPGRTEKLF	TRBV28	TRBJ1-4	-	-
ASSLYRTGELF	TRBV28	TRBJ2-2	-	-
ASSQEAPGEFGNTIY	TRBV4-1	TRBJ1-3	-	-
ASSLPDRGYTGELF	TRBV7-9	TRBJ2-2	-	TRBD1
ASSESAYLQQY	TRBV2	TRBJ2-7	-	-
ASNTYEKLF	TRBV10-1	TRBJ1-4	-	-
ASSPNRGRNTEAF	TRBV7-3	TRBJ1-1	-	TRBD1
ASSEGQGPSEAF	TRBV2	TRBJ1-1	-	TRBD1
ASSSGQSETQY	TRBV28	TRBJ2-5	once	TRBD1
ASSNPRDRGPLNEKLF	TRBV7-6	TRBJ1-4	-	TRBD1